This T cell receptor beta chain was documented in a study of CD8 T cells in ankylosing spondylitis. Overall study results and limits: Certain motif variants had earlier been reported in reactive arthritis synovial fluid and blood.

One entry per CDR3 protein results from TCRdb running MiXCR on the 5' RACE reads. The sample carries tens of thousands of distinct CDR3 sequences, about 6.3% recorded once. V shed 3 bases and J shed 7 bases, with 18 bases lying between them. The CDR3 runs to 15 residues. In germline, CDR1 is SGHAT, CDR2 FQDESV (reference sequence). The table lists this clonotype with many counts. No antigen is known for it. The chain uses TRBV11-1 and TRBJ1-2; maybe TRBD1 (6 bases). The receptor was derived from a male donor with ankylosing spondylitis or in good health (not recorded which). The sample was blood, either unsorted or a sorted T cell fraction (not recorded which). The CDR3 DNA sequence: TGTGCCAGCAGCTTCCCAGGGGACCCTCGTAGTGGCTACACCTTC. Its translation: CASSFPGDPRSGYTF. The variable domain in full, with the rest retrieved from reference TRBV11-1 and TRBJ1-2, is EAEVAQSPRYKITEKSQAVAFWCDPISGHATLYWYRQILGQGPELLVQFQDESVVDDSQLPKDRFSAERLKGVDSTLKIQPAELGDSAMYLCASSFPGDPRSGYTFGSGTRLTVV.